Below, 23 T cell receptor beta chains from the same sample are listed, as sequenced in a study of breast tumors, draining lymph nodes, adjacent tissues. The lymph nodes were axillary draining lymph nodes from breast cancer patients. MiXCR, applied by TCRdb to the multiplex PCR reads, yields one record per CDR3 protein. The table shows under 300,000 distinct CDR3 sequences, with less than 40% occurring only once. Specimen: axillary lymph node tissue. Source of these receptors: a female donor with breast cancer. Some clones in this sample may be carry-over from other donors' samples.

The sample holds a few counts of this clonotype. V and J are TRBV20-1 and TRBJ2-3; D not certain. The CDR3 consists of 11 residues. V gave up 6 bases and J gave up 11 bases, with 15 bases separating them. Germline assignment: CDR1 DFQATT and CDR2 SNEGSKA (reference sequence). The CDR3, as DNA: TGCAGTGCCGACTCCCGCAATGAGCAGTATTTT. Encoded protein: CSADSRNEQYF.

The chain links TRBV7-9 to TRBJ1-5; D is ambiguous. This CDR3 comprises 13 residues. Per the germline V gene, CDR1 is SEHNR and CDR2 is FQNEAQ (reference sequence). The V end lost 1 base, the J end lost 7 bases, and 8 bases lay between the germline ends. CDR3 loop: CASSLESGQPQHF. In DNA form, the CDR3 reads TGTGCCAGCAGCTTAGAGTCGGGACAGCCCCAGCATTTT.

This clonotype was detected many times. The DNA of the CDR3 is TGCAGCGTTGGGGACAGGGCTAATTCACCCCTCCACTTT. The encoded protein is CSVGDRANSPLHF. The chain recombines TRBV29-1 with TRBJ1-6; 9 bases align to TRBD1. CDR1 is SQVTM, CDR2 ANQGSEA, per germline. V lost 4 bases, J lost 6 bases, and 1 base stayed unmatched. The CDR3 covers 13 residues.

The sample holds many counts of this clonotype. The chain uses TRBV4-3 and TRBJ2-5; 11 positions agree with TRBD2. This CDR3 spans 17 amino acids. V lost 1 base, J lost 7 bases, and 11 bases stayed unmatched. Germline-derived CDR1 and CDR2 are LGHNA and YSLEER. The DNA of the CDR3 is TGCGCCAGCAGCCAAGCTTTTAGCGGGGGGGCGGGCGGGACCCAGTACTTC. Its protein is CASSQAFSGGAGGTQYF.

This clonotype was seen at least ten times. V and J are TRBV9 and TRBJ2-5, with 8 bases fitting TRBD1. V trimming: 4 bases; J trimming: 7 bases; junction bases outside the gene matches: 9. Germline CDR1 reads SGDLS; CDR2 reads YYNGEE. The CDR3 length is 14 residues. For the CDR3, the DNA is TGTGCCAGCAGCATCCCAGGGGGCAACGGGACCCAGTACTTC. Translating gives CASSIPGGNGTQYF.

This clonotype was observed at least ten times. This chain links TRBV11-2 with TRBJ2-5, with D unresolved. The germline V and J ends were trimmed by 0 bases and 5 bases, with 10 bases remaining between them. The germline V gene has CDR1 SGHAT and CDR2 FQNNGV. This CDR3 is 14 amino acids long. The CDR3 DNA reads as TGTGCCAGCAGCTTAGATCCCGCCGTGGAGACCCAGTACTTC. This gives the protein CASSLDPAVETQYF.

To note about this clonotype: Lacking the conserved final phenylalanine or tryptophan, this CDR3 likely reflects a read error. V gene TRBV5-1 combines with J gene TRBJ1-1, with D possibly TRBD1 on 5 matching bases. CDR3 size: 13 residues. In germline, CDR1 is SGHRS, CDR2 YFSETQ. Trimming removed 4 bases from V and 8 bases from J, with 15 bases in between. CDR3 amino acids: CASSDHVGGEAFL. CDR3 bases: TGCGCCAGCAGCGACCACGTTGGGGGAGAAGCTTTCCTT.

The rearrangement uses TRBV20-1 and TRBJ2-7; 9 positions agree with TRBD2. The CDR3 loop spans 14 amino acids. Per germline, CDR1 DFQATT and CDR2 SNEGSKA (reference sequence). The trim removed 0 bases at V and 7 bases at J, leaving 7 bases unmatched. The chain's CDR3 is CSARDRGRAFEQYF. The CDR3 nucleotides are TGCAGTGCTAGAGATCGCGGGAGGGCCTTTGAGCAGTACTTC.

This clonotype was seen many times. The chain carries TRBV5-1 and TRBJ1-2, with D perhaps matching TRBD1 (6 bases). Germline V lookup: CDR1 SGHRS, CDR2 YFSETQ. V was pared by 0 bases and J by 0 bases, with 9 bases between. The CDR3 has 15 residues. The CDR3 DNA reads as TGCGCCAGCAGCTTGGGGGACACCGCTAACTATGGCTACACCTTC. Its translation is CASSLGDTANYGYTF.

This clonotype was counted many times. V usage is TRBV4-1 and J usage is TRBJ2-1; D could derive from TRBD1 or TRBD2 (5 bases each). This CDR3 spans 17 amino acids. V gave up 3 bases and J gave up 4 bases, with 19 bases separating them. Germline CDR1 reads MGHRA; CDR2 reads YSYEKL. The CDR3 sequence is CASSHASGLGSYNEQFF. In nucleotides, the CDR3 is TGCGCCAGCAGCCACGCTTCGGGGCTCGGCTCATACAATGAGCAGTTCTTC.

This clonotype has a count of ten or more. The chain is built from TRBV18 and TRBJ2-5; tentatively, D is TRBD1 (6 bases). The CDR3 extends over 14 amino acids. V lost 0 bases, J lost 1 base, and 6 bases lay in between. Germline CDR1 KGHSH, CDR2 LQKENI. The CDR3 protein is CASSPPDSQETQYF. For the CDR3, the DNA is TGTGCCAGCTCACCACCGGACAGCCAAGAGACCCAGTACTTC.

This clonotype is medium-sized. This chain uses TRBV9 with TRBJ1-4; D gene ambiguous. CDR1 is SGDLS and CDR2 is YYNGEE in the germline V gene. The CDR3 extends over 14 amino acids. V dropped 4 bases and J dropped 4 bases, with 11 bases sitting between them. CDR3 loop: CASSLTDNNEKLFF. In nucleotides, the CDR3 is TGTGCCAGCAGCCTAACAGATAATAATGAAAAACTGTTTTTT.

This clonotype was recorded many times. The J gene is TRBJ2-1, the V gene TRBV7-8, with D possibly being TRBD1 (6 bases). This CDR3 has 15 residues. V was pared by 5 bases and J by 2 bases, with 13 bases between. Germline V gives CDR1 SGHVS, CDR2 FQNEAQ. Here the CDR3 reads CASSQGGSTYNEQFF. The CDR3 DNA reads as TGTGCCAGCAGCCAAGGGGGTTCCACCTACAATGAGCAGTTCTTC.

The V call is TRBV9, the J call TRBJ2-3; weak D call: TRBD1 (6 bases). There are 15 residues in the CDR3. Germline lookup yields CDR1 SGDLS and CDR2 YYNGEE. The CDR3 DNA sequence: TGTGCTAGAGATCCGGGTTGGGGGCTTCCAGATACGCAGTATTTT. It is translated as CARDPGWGLPDTQYF.

This clonotype was found many times. The genes are TRBV20-1 and TRBJ1-5; 8 bases fit TRBD1. The CDR3 spans 15 residues. V was pared by 2 bases and J by 2 bases, with 5 bases of the junction left unmatched. Germline CDR1 and CDR2: DFQATT and SNEGSKA (reference sequence). In nucleotides, the CDR3 is TGCAGTGCTAGACCGACAGGGGTTGGCAATCAGCCCCAGCATTTT. Protein sequence: CSARPTGVGNQPQHF.

The chain links TRBV6-5 to TRBJ2-2, with 12 bases identical to TRBD1. Per germline, CDR1 MNHEY and CDR2 SVGAGI. V trimming: 6 bases; J trimming: 4 bases; junction bases outside the gene matches: 18. The CDR3 runs to 20 residues. The CDR3: CASRPNPWDRGPRGTGELFF. DNA for the CDR3: TGTGCCAGCAGACCAAACCCTTGGGACAGGGGGCCGCGGGGCACCGGGGAGCTGTTTTTT.

This clonotype was detected many times. This sequence joins TRBV4-2 and TRBJ2-3; TRBD2 agrees at 7 bases. In germline, CDR1 is LGHNA, CDR2 YNFKEQ. J was trimmed by 4 bases and V by 1 base; bases with no gene match: 8. The CDR3 runs to 16 residues. The CDR3 nucleotides read TGTGCCAGCAGCCAAGTCGGGGCGGGAGAGGCAGATACGCAGTATTTT. It codes for CASSQVGAGEADTQYF.

This clonotype was found many times. Germline and junction disagree at one end, which may indicate a read error. J is TRBJ1-2 and V is TRBV6-6; D gene uncertain. The V gene's germline CDR1 is MNHNY and CDR2 SVGAGI (reference sequence). The length of the CDR3 is 17 residues. CDR3 in amino acids: CASSHSLGRVSDYGYTF. The CDR3 nucleotides read TGTGCCAGCAGTCACTCCTTAGGACGCGTCTCAGACTATGGCTACACCTTC.

Details on this clonotype: The germline gene is not matched at one end of the junction; a read error may be the cause. The chain couples TRBV5-1 to TRBJ2-5; the D gene is possibly TRBD1 (5 bases). This CDR3 has 14 amino acids. The germline CDR1 and CDR2 sequences are SGHRS and YFSETQ. This CDR3 reads CASSSGSGQDTQYF. CDR3 sequence (DNA): TGCGCCAGCAGCTCCGGTTCAGGGCAAGACACCCAGTACTTC.

This clonotype was seen many times. The chain joins TRBV7-8 to TRBJ2-1, with unresolved D. Trimming removed 2 bases at V and 4 bases at J, with 3 bases between. CDR3 length equals 12 residues. Germline assignment: CDR1 SGHVS and CDR2 FQNEAQ. CDR3 DNA: TGTGCCAGCAGCTTAATGTACAATGAGCAGTTCTTC. Translating it yields CASSLMYNEQFF.

The chain combines TRBV12-3 or TRBV12-4 with TRBJ2-4; no definite D call. V was shortened by 6 bases and J by 0 bases, with 12 bases between the two germline ends. The CDR3 runs 15 residues. The CDR3 DNA reads as TGTGCCAGCAGCAGCGTTTCCTTAGCCAAAAACATTCAGTACTTC. Translating gives CASSSVSLAKNIQYF.

This chain uses TRBV19 with TRBJ1-2, with 9 bases lining up with TRBD1. The CDR3 totals 15 residues. Per germline, CDR1 LNHDA and CDR2 SQIVND (reference sequence). V was clipped by 7 bases and J by 4 bases; unmatched bases: 10. Here the CDR3 DNA reads TGTGCCAGTACCATATCGGGACAGGGAGGCTATGGCTACACCTTC. Its translation: CASTISGQGGYGYTF.

The chain recombines TRBV7-6 with TRBJ2-7; D unresolved. Germline-derived CDR1 and CDR2 are SGHVS and FNYEAQ. The CDR3 runs to 18 residues. V was trimmed by 2 bases and J by 12 bases, leaving 32 bases between them. The CDR3 spells CASSLRGLAFLLCTARYF. CDR3 nucleotides: TGTGCCAGCAGCTTACGAGGCCTGGCGTTCTTACTTTGTACGGCTCGGTACTTC.